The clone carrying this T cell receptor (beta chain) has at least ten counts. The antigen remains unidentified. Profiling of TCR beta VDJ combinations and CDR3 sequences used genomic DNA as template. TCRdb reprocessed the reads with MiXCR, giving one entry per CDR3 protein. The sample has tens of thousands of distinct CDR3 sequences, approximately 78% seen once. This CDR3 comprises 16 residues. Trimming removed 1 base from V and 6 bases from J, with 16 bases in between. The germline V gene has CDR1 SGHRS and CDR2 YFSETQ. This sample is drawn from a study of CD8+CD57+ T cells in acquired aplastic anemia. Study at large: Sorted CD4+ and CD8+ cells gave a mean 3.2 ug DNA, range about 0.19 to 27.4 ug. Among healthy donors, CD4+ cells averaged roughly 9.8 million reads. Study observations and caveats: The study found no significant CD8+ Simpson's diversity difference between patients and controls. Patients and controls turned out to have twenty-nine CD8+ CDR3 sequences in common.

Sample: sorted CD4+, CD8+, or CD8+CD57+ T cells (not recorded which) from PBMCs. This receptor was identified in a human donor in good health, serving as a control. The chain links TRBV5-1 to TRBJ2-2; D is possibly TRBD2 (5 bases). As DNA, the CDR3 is TGCGCCAGCAGCTTGTTTGGGGAGTATAAGGCCGGGGAGCTGTTTTTT. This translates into CASSLFGEYKAGELFF.